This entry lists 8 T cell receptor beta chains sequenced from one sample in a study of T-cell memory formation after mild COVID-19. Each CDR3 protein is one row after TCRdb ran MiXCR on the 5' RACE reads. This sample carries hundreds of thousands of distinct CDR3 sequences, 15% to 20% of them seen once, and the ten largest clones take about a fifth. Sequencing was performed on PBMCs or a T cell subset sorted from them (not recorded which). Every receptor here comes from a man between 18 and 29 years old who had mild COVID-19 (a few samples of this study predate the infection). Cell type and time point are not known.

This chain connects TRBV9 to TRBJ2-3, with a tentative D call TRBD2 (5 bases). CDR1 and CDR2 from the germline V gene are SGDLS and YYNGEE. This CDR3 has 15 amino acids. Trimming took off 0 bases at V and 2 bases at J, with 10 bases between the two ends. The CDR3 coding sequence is TGTGCCAGCAGCGTAGTTGGGCGGGCCACAGATACGCAGTATTTT. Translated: CASSVVGRATDTQYF.

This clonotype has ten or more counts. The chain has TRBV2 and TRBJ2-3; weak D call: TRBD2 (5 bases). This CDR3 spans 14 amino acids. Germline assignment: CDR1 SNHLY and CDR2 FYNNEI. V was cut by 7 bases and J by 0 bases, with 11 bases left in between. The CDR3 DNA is TGTGCCAGCAAGGACCAGCGGAGCACAGATACGCAGTATTTT. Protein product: CASKDQRSTDTQYF.

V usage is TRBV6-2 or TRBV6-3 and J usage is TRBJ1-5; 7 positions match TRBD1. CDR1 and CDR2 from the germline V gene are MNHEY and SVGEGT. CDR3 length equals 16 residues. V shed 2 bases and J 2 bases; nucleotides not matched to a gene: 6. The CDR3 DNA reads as TGTGCCAGCAGTTACACCTGGACAGGTGGCAATCAGCCCCAGCATTTT. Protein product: CASSYTWTGGNQPQHF.

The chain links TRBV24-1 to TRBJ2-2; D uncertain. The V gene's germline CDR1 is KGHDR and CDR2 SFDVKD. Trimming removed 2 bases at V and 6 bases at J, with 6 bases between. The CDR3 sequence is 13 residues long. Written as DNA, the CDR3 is TGTGCCACCAGTGATTGGAAGTCCGGGGAGCTGTTTTTT. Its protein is CATSDWKSGELFF.

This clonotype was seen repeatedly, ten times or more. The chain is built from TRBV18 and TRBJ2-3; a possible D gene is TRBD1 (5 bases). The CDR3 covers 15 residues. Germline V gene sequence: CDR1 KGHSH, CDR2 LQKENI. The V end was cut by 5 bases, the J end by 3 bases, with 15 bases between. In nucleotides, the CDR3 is TGTGCCAGCTCAACTTCCGACAGTCATACAGATACGCAGTATTTT. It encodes CASSTSDSHTDTQYF.

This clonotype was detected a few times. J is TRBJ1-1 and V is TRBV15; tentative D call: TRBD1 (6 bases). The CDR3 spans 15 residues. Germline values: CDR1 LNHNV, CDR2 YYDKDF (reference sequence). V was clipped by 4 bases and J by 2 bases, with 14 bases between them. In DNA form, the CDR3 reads TGTGCCACCAGCAACCAGGGGAGAGGAAACACTGAAGCTTTCTTT. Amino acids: CATSNQGRGNTEAFF.

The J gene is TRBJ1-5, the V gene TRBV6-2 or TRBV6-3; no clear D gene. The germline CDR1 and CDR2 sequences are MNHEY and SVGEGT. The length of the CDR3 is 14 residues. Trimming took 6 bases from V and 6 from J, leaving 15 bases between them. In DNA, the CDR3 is TGTGCCAGCAGCCAAATAAACGTTAGTCAGCCCCAGCATTTT. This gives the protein CASSQINVSQPQHF.

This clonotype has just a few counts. The CDR3 reads CASRFQGAAADTQYF. CDR3 nucleotides: TGTGCCAGCAGGTTTCAGGGTGCTGCTGCAGATACGCAGTATTTT. This chain uses TRBV12-3 or TRBV12-4 with TRBJ2-3; TRBD1 is a possible D gene (5 bases). V shed 6 bases and J shed 4 bases, with 17 bases lying between them. This CDR3 is built from 15 residues.